The 10 T cell receptor beta chains reported below all come from one sample, sequenced in a study of blood T cell repertoires in COVID-19 (dated by TCRdb to about 2020). The library was built by means of the immunoSEQ multiplex PCR assay. The table comes from immuneACCESS by way of TCRdb, which keeps in-frame sequences with V and J called. Part of the clones is missing from these tables; in studies checked, under half for an unresolved V gene and the rest for unknown reasons. The sample profile shows about 200,000 clones; around four fifths of them were found once. Under 0.95% of the sample is held by the ten biggest clonotypes. The sample was peripheral blood. These receptors came from a man aged 60-69 years with COVID-19, enrolled during active disease.

The chain recombines TRBV30 with TRBJ1-1, with 7 bases lining up with TRBD1. Trimming cost V 5 bases and J 0 bases; bases outside gene matches: 3. This CDR3 has 13 residues. Germline assignment: CDR1 GTSNPN and CDR2 SVGIG (reference sequence). CDR3: CAWGGGMNTEAFF. CDR3 DNA: TGTGCCTGGGGAGGGGGCATGAACACTGAAGCTTTCTTT.

The J gene is TRBJ1-1, the V gene TRBV6-5, with 9 nucleotides matching TRBD1. Germline lookup yields CDR1 MNHEY and CDR2 SVGAGI. The CDR3 runs 15 residues. J gave up 3 bases and V 6 bases, and 8 bases lay outside the gene matches. The CDR3 nucleotides read TGTGCCAGCAGGAGGACAGGGGATCGGTACACTGAAGCTTTCTTT. Protein product: CASRRTGDRYTEAFF.

The V gene is TRBV6-5, the J gene TRBJ2-3; D is possibly TRBD1 (7 bases). CDR1 is MNHEY, CDR2 SVGAGI, per germline. V lost 10 bases and J lost 7, with 18 bases in between. The CDR3 has 13 residues. CDR3 DNA: TGTGCCAACGGGGGACAGCTTCCTTATACGCAGTATTTT. Translating gives CANGGQLPYTQYF.

The chain recombines TRBV2 with TRBJ1-6; D call uncertain. Germline-derived CDR1 and CDR2 are SNHLY and FYNNEI. The CDR3 runs to 14 residues. V was cut by 4 bases and J by 6 bases, with 10 bases left in between. The CDR3 loop is CASSGGYTNSPLHF. The DNA for the CDR3 is TGTGCCAGCAGTGGCGGCTATACTAATTCACCCCTCCACTTT.

CDR3 protein: CASNPGGSNQPQHF. CDR3 bases: TGTGCCAGCAATCCAGGGGGGAGCAATCAGCCCCAGCATTTT. The V and J genes are TRBV28 and TRBJ1-5; 7 bases align to TRBD1. Losses at the gene ends were 7 bases for V and 1 base for J; bases not matched to a gene: 4. The CDR3 is 14 amino acids. The germline V gene encodes CDR1 MDHEN and CDR2 SYDVKM.

The V and J genes are TRBV30 and TRBJ1-3; D perhaps matches TRBD1 (5 bases). Deletions cut 2 bases from V and 2 bases from J, with 13 bases between. The CDR3 totals 15 residues. Germline V gene sequence: CDR1 GTSNPN, CDR2 SVGIG (reference sequence). The CDR3 loop reads CAWSPLGGAGNTIYF. The DNA of the CDR3 is TGTGCCTGGAGTCCCCTGGGGGGGGCTGGAAACACCATATATTTT.

As concerns this clone: The same CDR3 can be traced to other DNA sequences in this sample. The chain uses TRBV19 and TRBJ1-1; D is possibly TRBD1 (5 bases). The CDR3 runs 14 residues. The germline CDR1 and CDR2 sequences are LNHDA and SQIVND (reference sequence). Between the trimmed V and J ends, which lost 4 bases and 4 bases, there was a span of 13 bases. This CDR3 reads CASSKDRGGTEAFF. The CDR3 nucleotides read TGTGCCAGTAGTAAGGATAGGGGTGGCACTGAAGCTTTCTTT.

As regards this clone: Other DNA sequences in the sample encode the same CDR3. The V gene is TRBV9, the J gene TRBJ1-3; D is unresolved. This CDR3 is built from 14 residues. CDR1 and CDR2 (germline): SGDLS, YYNGEE. Trimming removed 0 bases at V and 0 bases at J, with 4 bases between. Written as DNA, the CDR3 is TGTGCCAGCAGCGTAGGGAGCTCTGGAAACACCATATATTTT. Its translation is CASSVGSSGNTIYF.

The chain couples TRBV18 to TRBJ1-4; no firm D call. V was shortened by 6 bases and J by 8 bases, with 13 bases between the two germline ends. From germline, CDR1 is KGHSH and CDR2 LQKENI. This CDR3 is 13 amino acids long. CDR3 sequence: CASSRSREEKLFF. DNA of the CDR3: TGTGCCAGCTCCCGATCCCGGGAAGAAAAACTGTTTTTT.

This clone has only one observation. V is TRBV6-5 and J is TRBJ1-2, with TRBD1 identical over 8 bases. The germline gives CDR1 MNHEY, CDR2 SVGAGI. The V segment lost 6 bases and the J segment 7 bases; nucleotides outside the gene matches: 10. There are 14 residues in the CDR3. The CDR3 loop reads CASSHRTGKGGYTF. The CDR3 DNA reads as TGTGCCAGCAGCCACAGGACAGGGAAGGGTGGCTACACCTTC.